This TCR beta chain is drawn from a study of T-cell reconstitution after alpha-beta-depleted transplantation in children. In this sample, this clonotype turned up many times. Germline-derived CDR1 and CDR2 are SGHRS and YFSETQ. V gave up 0 bases and J gave up 3 bases; unmatched junction bases: 4. The CDR3 sequence is 16 residues long. As it was prepared, the TCRbeta library received unique molecular identifiers. TCRdb recomputed calls from the PCR reads with MiXCR, one row per CDR3 protein. This sample has 73,000 or so distinct CDR3 sequences, with roughly 5% found just once. The TCR originated in a boy in the first two years of life who had a stem cell transplant for acute myeloid leukemia, so the T cells may come from the graft donor. The chain is built from TRBV5-1 and TRBJ2-3, with 10 bases matching TRBD1. The sample was PBMCs, mostly from graft donor cells, taken 180 days after TCRalphabeta/CD19-depleted stem cell transplant. CDR3 in amino acids: CASSLVGTGATDTQYF. The CDR3 DNA is TGCGCCAGCAGCTTGGTCGGGACAGGGGCTACAGATACGCAGTATTTT.